This section outlines one TCR beta chain sequence together with its context. Its cognate antigen is unknown. The donors were part of the validation cohort, which consisted of more than 90 subjects and was separate from the first cohort of about 650 subjects. Assay: immunoSEQ multiplex PCR; the TCRdb copy retains only in-frame clones and omits some. The sample carries approximately 200,000 clones, 84% recorded once. The data derive from a study of cytomegalovirus exposure and HLA in healthy donors. Broader study findings: Using the classifier, cytomegalovirus status was reportedly diagnosed with high specificity and sensitivity. 164 TCR beta chains were listed as cytomegalovirus-associated.

Germline values: CDR1 MNHEY, CDR2 SMNVEV (reference sequence). CDR3 length: 15 residues. Trimming removed 2 bases from V and 2 bases from J, with 10 bases in between. J is TRBJ1-5 and V is TRBV27; D possibly corresponds to TRBD1 (6 bases). The sequencing input was PBMCs. The receptor comes from a man aged 18 to 35 in good health and CMV-seropositive. CDR3 amino acids: CASSLTQGGNQPQHF. Here the CDR3 DNA reads TGTGCCAGCAGTTTAACACAGGGTGGCAATCAGCCCCAGCATTTT.